The clone carrying this TCR beta chain was recorded a few times. Its target is unknown. This entry is derived from a study of sequential checkpoint blockade in melanoma. Study in general: Both treatment sequences were followed by maintenance nivolumab.

The method was immunoSEQ multiplex PCR; TCRdb's version includes in-frame clones alone and lacks a portion of them. The sample has approximately 20,000 clones, under 30% seen once. Treatment specified: randomized to nivolumab then ipilimumab (arm A) or the reverse (arm B). Overall study results and limits: Tumor T-cell fraction and clonality correlated with PD-L1 and CD8+ counts.

The V and J ends lost 6 bases and 0 bases respectively, with 9 bases between them. This CDR3 spans 14 amino acids. The V gene's germline CDR1 is MNHGY and CDR2 SAAAGT. Sequenced material: tumor tissue (inferred from file names), taken from a patient given nivolumab and ipilimumab in sequence. This clonotype was sampled from a human donor with melanoma. The V and J genes are TRBV6-8 and TRBJ1-5, with D possibly being TRBD1 (5 bases). CDR3 sequence: CASRYDSSNQPQHF. In nucleotides, the CDR3 is TGTGCCAGCAGGTACGACAGTAGCAATCAGCCCCAGCATTTT.